These 9 T cell receptor beta chains came from one sample sequenced in a study of cytomegalovirus exposure and HLA in healthy donors. Use of 60 Vbeta and 13 Jbeta primers characterized the PCR. Here immunoSEQ multiplex PCR was the method, and the copy in TCRdb shows in-frame clones only, minus some. The data hold some 200,000 clones, with approximately 88% observed a single time. Sequenced input: PBMCs. The receptors come from a boy aged 2-15 years in good health and CMV-seronegative.

This clone appeared a few times. The J gene is TRBJ2-1, the V gene TRBV5-1; 16 bases align to TRBD2. Germline CDR1 SGHRS, CDR2 YFSETQ. V trimming: 4 bases; J trimming: 8 bases; junction bases outside the gene matches: 15. The CDR3 sequence is 19 residues long. CDR3 DNA: TGCGCCAGCAGCCCTCCGGGGACTAGCGGGAGGGCCTCCTGGGATGAGCAGTTCTTC. Residues: CASSPPGTSGRASWDEQFF.

The chain employs TRBV5-8 and TRBJ2-7; D is perhaps TRBD2 (5 bases). Trimming shortened V by 1 base and J by 7 bases, and 15 bases separated the two germline ends. CDR3 size: 14 residues. From germline, CDR1 is SGHTS and CDR2 YDEGEE. This CDR3 is CASSLSPRTGEQYF. CDR3 bases: TGTGCCAGCAGCTTGTCACCGCGGACGGGGGAGCAGTACTTC.

The V call is TRBV7-9, the J call TRBJ2-7, with 12 bases fitting TRBD2. The trim removed 1 base at V and 6 bases at J, leaving 4 bases unmatched. Germline assignment: CDR1 SEHNR and CDR2 FQNEAQ (reference sequence). The CDR3 is 15 residues long. The CDR3 DNA sequence: TGTGCCAGCAGCTTAGTTGTACTAGCGGGGGGCGAGCAGTACTTC. Its translation is CASSLVVLAGGEQYF.

This clone was recorded a few times. The genes are TRBV7-6 and TRBJ1-1; TRBD1 might be the D (6 bases). This CDR3 comprises 15 residues. CDR1 and CDR2 (germline): SGHVS, FNYEAQ. V shed 5 bases and J shed 4 bases, with 17 bases lying between them. CDR3 region: CASSRFTGQSTEAFF. CDR3 in DNA: TGTGCCAGCAGCAGATTTACAGGGCAGTCCACTGAAGCTTTCTTT.

The CDR3 DNA reads TGTGCCAGCAGTTGGTACGGGACAGGGACCTACGAGCAGTACTTC. Protein product: CASSWYGTGTYEQYF. The V and J genes are TRBV5-4 and TRBJ2-7, with 9 nucleotides matching TRBD1. The trim removed 5 bases at V and 2 bases at J, leaving 8 bases unmatched. The germline gives CDR1 SGHNT, CDR2 YYREEE (reference sequence). This CDR3 region has 15 residues.

The rearrangement links TRBV7-9 to TRBJ2-7; the match to TRBD1 covers 8 bases. With 5 bases clipped from V and 3 bases from J, the junction kept 6 bases outside the gene matches. This CDR3 has 14 amino acids. Germline CDR1 reads SEHNR; CDR2 reads FQNEAQ (reference sequence). The CDR3 region has the DNA TGTGCCAGCAGCCGAAGGGACAGGAGCTACGAGCAGTACTTC. It codes for CASSRRDRSYEQYF.

This chain uses TRBV7-9 with TRBJ2-1; 9 nucleotides line up with TRBD2. Germline V lookup: CDR1 SEHNR, CDR2 FQNEAQ (reference sequence). The CDR3 runs 17 residues. After removal of 5 bases from V and 5 bases from J, the junction contained 13 bases not matched to a gene. CDR3 sequence reads: CASSVQREALIHNEQFF. Written as DNA, the CDR3 is TGTGCCAGCAGCGTCCAGCGGGAGGCTCTAATCCACAATGAGCAGTTCTTC. The full variable domain, rest sourced from reference TRBV7-9 and TRBJ2-1, is DTGVSQNPRHKITKRGQNVTFRCDPISEHNRLYWYRQTLGQGPEFLTYFQNEAQLEKSRLLSDRFSAERPKGSFSTLEIQRTEQGDSAMYLCASSVQREALIHNEQFFGPGTRLTVL.

The chain uses TRBV9 and TRBJ2-3; D may be TRBD2 (6 bases). CDR1 and CDR2 from the germline V gene are SGDLS and YYNGEE. V was trimmed by 4 bases and J by 5 bases, leaving 11 bases between them. The CDR3 has 13 amino acids. CDR3 DNA: TGTGCCAGCAGCTCAGGAGGGCAAGATACGCAGTATTTT. The encoded protein is CASSSGGQDTQYF.

The chain has TRBV15 and TRBJ1-5, with D perhaps TRBD1 (6 bases). V was clipped by 3 bases and J by 7 bases, with 10 bases between them. The CDR3 sequence is 13 residues long. The V gene's germline CDR1 is LNHNV and CDR2 YYDKDF (reference sequence). This CDR3 is CATSRDRRQPQHF. The DNA for the CDR3 is TGTGCCACCAGCAGGGACAGACGGCAGCCCCAGCATTTT.